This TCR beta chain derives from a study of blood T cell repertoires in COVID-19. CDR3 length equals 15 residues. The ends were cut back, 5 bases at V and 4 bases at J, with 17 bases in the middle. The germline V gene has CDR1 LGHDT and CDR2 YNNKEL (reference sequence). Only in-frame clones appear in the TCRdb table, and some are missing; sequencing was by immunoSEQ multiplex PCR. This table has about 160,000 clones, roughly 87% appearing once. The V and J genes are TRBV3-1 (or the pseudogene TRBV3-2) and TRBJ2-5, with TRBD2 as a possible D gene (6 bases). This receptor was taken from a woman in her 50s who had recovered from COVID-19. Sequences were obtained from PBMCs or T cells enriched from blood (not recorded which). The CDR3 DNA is TGTGCCAGCAGCACCGGGGGTTTGGGTTCAGAGACCCAGTACTTC. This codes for CASSTGGLGSETQYF.